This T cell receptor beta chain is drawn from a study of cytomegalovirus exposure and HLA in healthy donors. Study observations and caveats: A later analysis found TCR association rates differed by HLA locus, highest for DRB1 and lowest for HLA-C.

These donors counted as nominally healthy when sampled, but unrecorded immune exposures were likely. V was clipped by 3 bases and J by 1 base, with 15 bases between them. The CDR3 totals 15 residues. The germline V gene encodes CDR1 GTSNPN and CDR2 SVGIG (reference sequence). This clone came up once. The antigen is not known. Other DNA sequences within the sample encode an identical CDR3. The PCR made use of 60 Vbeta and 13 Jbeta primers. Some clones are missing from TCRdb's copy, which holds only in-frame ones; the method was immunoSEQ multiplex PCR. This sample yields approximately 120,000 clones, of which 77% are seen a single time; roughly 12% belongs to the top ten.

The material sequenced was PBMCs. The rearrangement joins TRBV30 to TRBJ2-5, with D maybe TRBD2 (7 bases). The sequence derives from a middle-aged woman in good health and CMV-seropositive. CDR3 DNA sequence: TGTGCCTGGAGGAGGGGGGGGTTCTTCCAAGAGACCCAGTACTTC. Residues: CAWRRGGFFQETQYF.